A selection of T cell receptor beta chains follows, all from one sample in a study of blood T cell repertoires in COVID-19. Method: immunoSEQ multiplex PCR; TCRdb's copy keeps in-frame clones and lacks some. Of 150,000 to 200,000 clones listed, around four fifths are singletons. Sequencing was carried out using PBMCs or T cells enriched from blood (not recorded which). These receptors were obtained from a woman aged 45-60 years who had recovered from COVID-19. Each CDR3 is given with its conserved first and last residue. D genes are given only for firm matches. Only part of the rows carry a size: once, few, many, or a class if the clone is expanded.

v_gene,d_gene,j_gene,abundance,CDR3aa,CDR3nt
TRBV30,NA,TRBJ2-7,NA,CAWSVGNWRSEQYF,TGTGCCTGGAGTGTCGGGAACTGGAGGTCCGAGCAGTACTTC
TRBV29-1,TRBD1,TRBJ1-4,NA,CSVDREGTNEKLFF,TGCAGCGTCGACAGGGAAGGTACTAATGAAAAACTGTTTTTT
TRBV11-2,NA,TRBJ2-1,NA,CASRLRGVASSYNEQFF,TGTGCCAGCCGGCTCCGGGGTGTCGCTAGCTCCTACAATGAGCAGTTCTTC
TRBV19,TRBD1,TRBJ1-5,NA,CASSEWSGGRQPQHF,TGTGCCAGTAGTGAGTGGTCAGGGGGCCGTCAGCCCCAGCATTTT
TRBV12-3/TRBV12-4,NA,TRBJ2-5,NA,CASSRERQETQYF,TGTGCCAGCAGCCGCGAAAGACAAGAGACCCAGTACTTC
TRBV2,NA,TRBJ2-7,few,CASILGGTLYEQYF,TGTGCCAGCATCCTGGGCGGGACGCTCTACGAGCAGTACTTC
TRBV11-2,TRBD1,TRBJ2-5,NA,CASSAEGATQYF,TGTGCCAGCAGCGCCGAGGGGGCGACCCAGTACTTC
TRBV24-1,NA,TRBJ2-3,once,CATSDSGTDTQYF,TGTGCCACCAGTGACTCAGGCACAGATACGCAGTATTTT
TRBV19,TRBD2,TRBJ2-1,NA,CASSISTSGSNEQFF,TGTGCCAGTAGTATCTCGACTAGCGGGAGCAATGAGCAGTTCTTC
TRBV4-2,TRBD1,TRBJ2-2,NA,CASSPGQGHTGELFF,TGTGCCAGCAGTCCAGGACAGGGCCACACCGGGGAGCTGTTTTTT
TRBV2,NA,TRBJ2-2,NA,CASSDSQGQNTGELFF,TGTGCCAGCAGTGACTCACAGGGACAGAACACCGGGGAGCTGTTTTTT
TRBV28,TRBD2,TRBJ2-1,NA,CASSIPPGGVDYEQFF,TGTGCCAGCAGTATCCCCCCGGGAGGAGTCGACTATGAGCAGTTCTTC
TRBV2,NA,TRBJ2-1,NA,CASSGSGDHEQFF,TGTGCCAGCAGTGGTTCAGGTGATCATGAGCAGTTCTTC
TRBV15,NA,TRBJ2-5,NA,CATSRGAGSGETQYF,TGTGCCACCAGCAGAGGAGCAGGGTCGGGAGAGACCCAGTACTTC
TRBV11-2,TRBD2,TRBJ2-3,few,CASSLGLAGQTQYF,TGTGCCAGCAGCTTAGGCCTAGCGGGACAGACGCAGTATTTT
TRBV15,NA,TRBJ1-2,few,CATSRDTGFYGYTF,TGTGCCACCAGCAGAGATACGGGTTTCTATGGCTACACCTTC
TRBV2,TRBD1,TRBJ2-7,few,CASREDRNSYEQYF,TGTGCCAGCAGGGAGGACAGGAACTCCTACGAGCAGTACTTC
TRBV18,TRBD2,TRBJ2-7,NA,CASSPAGAGATYEQYF,TGTGCCAGCTCACCAGCGGGAGCGGGGGCCACCTACGAGCAGTACTTC
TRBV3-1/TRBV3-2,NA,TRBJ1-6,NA,CASSQGIGTGGNSPLHF,TGTGCCAGCAGCCAAGGAATCGGGACGGGAGGGAATTCACCCCTCCACTTT
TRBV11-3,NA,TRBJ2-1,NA,CASSFGGTNNEQFF,TGTGCCAGCAGCTTTGGCGGCACTAACAATGAGCAGTTCTTC
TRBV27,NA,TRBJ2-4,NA,CASSFSQQGLNNIQYF,TGTGCCAGCAGTTTCTCCCAACAGGGTTTGAATAACATTCAGTACTTC
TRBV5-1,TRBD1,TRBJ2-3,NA,CASSSYGTAVQIDTQYF,TGCGCCAGCAGCTCATACGGGACAGCCGTTCAAATAGATACGCAGTATTTT
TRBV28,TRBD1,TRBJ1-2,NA,CASSLPVQGWGYTF,TGTGCCAGCAGTTTACCGGTACAGGGGTGGGGCTACACCTTC
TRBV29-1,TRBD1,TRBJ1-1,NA,CSVDLGQGTPFAFF,TGCAGCGTGGACCTGGGACAGGGGACACCTTTCGCTTTCTTT
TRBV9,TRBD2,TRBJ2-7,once,CASSEGLADTYEQYF,TGTGCCAGCAGCGAAGGACTAGCGGATACCTACGAGCAGTACTTC
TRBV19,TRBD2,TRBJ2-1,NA,CASSSGSQFNEQFF,TGTGCCAGTAGTAGCGGGAGTCAGTTCAATGAGCAGTTCTTC
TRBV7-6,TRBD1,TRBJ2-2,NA,CASSPRQGANTGELFF,TGTGCCAGCAGTCCTCGACAGGGAGCGAACACCGGGGAGCTGTTTTTT
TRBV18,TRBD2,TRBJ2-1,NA,CASSEAGGSYEQFF,TGTGCCAGCTCAGAAGCGGGAGGGTCTTATGAGCAGTTCTTC
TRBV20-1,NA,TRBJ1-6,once,CSANAGTPLHF,TGCAGTGCTAACGCAGGGACACCCCTCCACTTT
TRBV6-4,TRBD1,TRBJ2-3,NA,CASSLGQGTDTQYF,TGTGCCAGCAGTCTCGGACAGGGCACAGATACGCAGTATTTT
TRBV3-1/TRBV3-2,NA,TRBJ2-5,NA,CASSYATGMEETQYF,TGTGCCAGCAGCTATGCGACGGGGATGGAAGAGACCCAGTACTTC
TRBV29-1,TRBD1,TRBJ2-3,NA,CSVGTTGAQDTQYF,TGCAGCGTTGGGACCACAGGGGCGCAAGATACGCAGTATTTT
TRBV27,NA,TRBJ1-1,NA,CASSSPVAEAFF,TGTGCCAGCAGTTCCCCGGTAGCTGAAGCTTTCTTT
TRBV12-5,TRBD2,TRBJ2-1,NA,CASGLILGARTSGIDEQFF,TGTGCTAGTGGTTTGATCCTGGGGGCCCGGACTAGCGGGATCGATGAGCAGTTCTTC
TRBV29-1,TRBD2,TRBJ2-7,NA,CSVRGTSGRLSYEQYF,TGCAGCGTGAGGGGGACTAGCGGGAGGCTATCCTACGAGCAGTACTTC
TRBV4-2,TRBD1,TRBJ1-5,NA,CASSPLGTGEIGNQPQHF,TGTGCCAGCAGCCCACTTGGGACAGGAGAAATAGGCAATCAGCCCCAGCATTTT
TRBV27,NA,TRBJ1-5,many,CASLQDIRSNQPQHF,TGTGCCAGTCTTCAGGACATTAGAAGCAATCAGCCCCAGCATTTT
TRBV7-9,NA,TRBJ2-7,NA,CASRQGSEQYF,TGTGCCAGCAGACAGGGATCCGAGCAGTACTTC
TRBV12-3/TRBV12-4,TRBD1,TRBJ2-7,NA,CASTDRVAYEQYF,TGTGCCAGCACTGACAGGGTAGCCTACGAGCAGTACTTC
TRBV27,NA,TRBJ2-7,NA,CASSRSSYEQYF,TGTGCCAGCAGCCGGAGCTCCTACGAGCAGTACTTC
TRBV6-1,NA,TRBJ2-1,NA,CASSEDKINNNEQFF,TGTGCCAGCAGTGAAGACAAGATAAATAACAATGAGCAGTTCTTC
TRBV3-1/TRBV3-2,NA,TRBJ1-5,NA,CASSHLDRTQGPQHF,TGTGCCAGCAGCCACCTAGACAGGACTCAGGGGCCCCAGCATTTT
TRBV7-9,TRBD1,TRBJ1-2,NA,CASSPPGQGGFNGYTF,TGTGCCAGCAGCCCCCCCGGACAGGGGGGGTTCAATGGCTACACCTTC
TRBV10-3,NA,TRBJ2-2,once,CAISETGLPAPGELFF,TGTGCCATCAGTGAAACAGGACTACCCGCGCCCGGGGAGCTGTTTTTT